These T cell receptor beta chains were read from a single sample in a study of cytomegalovirus exposure and HLA in healthy donors. Measured with immunoSEQ multiplex PCR; TCRdb has only the in-frame clones, and not every one. The top ten hold about 1.5% of the sample, which has 120,000 or so clones, 88% seen once. The sequencing input was PBMCs. These receptor sequences come from a young man in good health and CMV-seronegative. CDR3s include the opening cysteine and the closing phenylalanine or tryptophan. The D gene is left open where the match is weak. Size tells how often a clone was seen (once, few, many) or the class of an expanded clone, and some rows leave it out.

- | - | TRBJ2-7 | TRBV6-5 | TGTGCCAGCAGTTACTCGAACAGACAAAGGGGCGAGCAGTACTTC | CASSYSNRQRGEQYF
- | - | TRBJ1-5 | TRBV5-6 | TGTGCCAGCAGCTTCCGCGGCGTGAGCGATCAGCCCCAGCATTTT | CASSFRGVSDQPQHF
once | - | TRBJ2-7 | TRBV6-5 | TGTGCCAGCGGCGACAGTCTCTACGAGCAGTACTTC | CASGDSLYEQYF
- | - | TRBJ2-7 | TRBV30 | TGTGCCTGGAGTCCAGGACTCACCATAAACGAGCAGTACTTC | CAWSPGLTINEQYF
- | - | TRBJ2-7 | TRBV11-3 | TGTGCCAGCAGCTTAGGGGGGGACTACGAGCAGTACTTC | CASSLGGDYEQYF
once | - | TRBJ1-4 | TRBV30 | TGTGCCTGCCGGAAGGACTTGAGGAACGCTAATGAAAAACTGTTTTTT | CACRKDLRNANEKLFF
- | TRBD2 | TRBJ2-5 | TRBV4-1 | TGCGCCAGCAGCCACCCCGCGGGAGAGGGGGAGACCCAGTACTTC | CASSHPAGEGETQYF
- | TRBD2 | TRBJ2-1 | TRBV7-9 | TGTGCCAGTGGAGATCGAGGGCCGCGGGAGGGCCTCTTGGAGCAGTTCTTC | CASGDRGPREGLLEQFF
- | - | TRBJ1-2 | TRBV9 | TGTGCCAGCAGCGTAGAGGTCGTGGCTCGGGGTTCTTCCCCATATGGCTACACCTTC | CASSVEVVARGSSPYGYTF
- | TRBD2 | TRBJ2-7 | TRBV6-1 | TGTGCCAGCAGTGAACGAGGGAGGGCCCTCTACGAGCAGTACTTC | CASSERGRALYEQYF
- | - | TRBJ1-2 | TRBV5-1 | TGCGCCAGCACCTACTGGGTCGGGGATCTAGTCGGCTATGGCTACACCTTC | CASTYWVGDLVGYGYTF
- | - | TRBJ1-5 | TRBV6-6 | TGTGCCAGCAGTTACTCTCACAGGGAAAACGGTCAGCCCCAGCATTTT | CASSYSHRENGQPQHF
few | TRBD1 | TRBJ2-7 | TRBV5-1 | TGCGCCAGCAGGGGACAGCCCTCATCCTACGAGCAGTACTTC | CASRGQPSSYEQYF
once | - | TRBJ1-5 | TRBV7-2 | TGTGCCAGCAGCTTCTCATCACGGGGTCAGCCCCAGCATTTT | CASSFSSRGQPQHF
- | - | TRBJ1-1 | TRBV11-2 | TGTGCCAGCAGCTTAGGGCAGGGGCACACTGAAGCTTTCTTT | CASSLGQGHTEAFF
- | - | TRBJ2-3 | TRBV6-5 | TGTGCCAGCAGGGACTTCCGGTACACAGATACGCAGTATTTT | CASRDFRYTDTQYF
- | TRBD2 | TRBJ2-3 | TRBV7-3 | TGTGCCAGCAGCGAACTAGCGGGGAACACAGATACGCAGTATTTT | CASSELAGNTDTQYF
- | - | TRBJ2-2 | TRBV5-1 | TGCGCCAGCAGCGGCGGAGCGAACACCGGGGAGCTGTTTTTT | CASSGGANTGELFF
- | TRBD1 | TRBJ1-4 | TRBV6-5 | TGTGCCAGCAAACTAGGGGGCTCGGAAAAACTGTTTTTT | CASKLGGSEKLFF
- | - | TRBJ2-7 | TRBV5-4 | TGTGCCAGCAGCCCTCCGGGTGGCTCCTACGAGCAGTACTTC | CASSPPGGSYEQYF
once | TRBD2 | TRBJ2-7 | TRBV30 | TGTGCCTGGGGTAGGGCCCGGGGATTGTGGCGGGGGGCCTACGAGCAGTACTTC | CAWGRARGLWRGAYEQYF
- | - | TRBJ2-5 | TRBV6-1 | TGTGCCAGCAGCCAACGTCAGGGGACCCAGTACTTC | CASSQRQGTQYF
- | TRBD1 | TRBJ1-1 | TRBV5-4 | TGTGCCAGCCTAGAAGAGGGGGCGTGGACTGAAGCTTTCTTT | CASLEEGAWTEAFF
once | TRBD1 | TRBJ1-1 | TRBV19 | TGTGCCAGTAGTTTCCCCGGGACAGTTCCCGAAGCTTTCTTT | CASSFPGTVPEAFF
- | - | TRBJ2-2 | TRBV10-1 | TGCGCCAGCAGTGTCGGCGGGGAGCTGTTTTTT | CASSVGGELFF
- | TRBD2 | TRBJ2-5 | TRBV7-2 | TGTGCCAGCAGCTCTCCAGCGGGAGATGGGCAAGAGACCCAGTACTTC | CASSSPAGDGQETQYF
once | - | TRBJ1-1 | TRBV5-4 | TGTGCCAGCAGCGCAGGCCAGAACACTGAAGCTTTCTTT | CASSAGQNTEAFF
- | - | TRBJ2-1 | TRBV2 | TGTGCCAGCAGGGGGGACTCTGAATCAAATGAGCAGTTCTTC | CASRGDSESNEQFF
few | TRBD2 | TRBJ2-2 | TRBV5-1 | TGCGCCAGCAGCTTGGATAGCGGGAGGGAGACCGGGGAGCTGTTTTTT | CASSLDSGRETGELFF
- | TRBD1 | TRBJ2-2 | TRBV6-5 | TGTGCCAGCACCATGACAGGGGAGGTCGCCGGGGAGCTGTTTTTT | CASTMTGEVAGELFF
- | TRBD2 | TRBJ2-1 | TRBV11-3 | TGTGCCAGCAGCTACTCAGGGACTAGCGGGAGGAATGAGCAGTTCTTC | CASSYSGTSGRNEQFF
- | - | TRBJ2-7 | TRBV5-1 | TGCGCCAGCAGCGACGCTAGGGGGGAGCAGTACTTC | CASSDARGEQYF
- | TRBD2 | TRBJ2-3 | TRBV2 | TGTGCCAGCAGTGTGGACTCAAAGGGTCTAGCGGGGGCCTCTGATACGCAGTATTTT | CASSVDSKGLAGASDTQYF
- | - | TRBJ2-4 | TRBV7-2 | TGTGCCAGCAGCTTAGTACAGCTAGCCAAAAACATTCAGTACTTC | CASSLVQLAKNIQYF
- | TRBD2 | TRBJ2-1 | TRBV6-7 | TGTGCCAGCAGTTACTCGGGCGACAGACTAGCGGGAATGTGGTTACGGCAGTTCTTC | CASSYSGDRLAGMWLRQFF
- | TRBD1 | TRBJ2-3 | TRBV5-1 | TGCGCCAGCAGCGGGGGACAGCCCTTATCCACAGATACGCAGTATTTT | CASSGGQPLSTDTQYF
- | TRBD2 | TRBJ2-7 | TRBV4-1 | TGCGCCAGCAGCCAAGATCGGGGGGGGGCCTCCTACGAGCAGTACTTC | CASSQDRGGASYEQYF
- | TRBD1 | TRBJ2-7 | TRBV4-3 | TGCGCCAGCAGCCAAGGGACAGGGGGCCAGCTTTACGAGCAGTACTTC | CASSQGTGGQLYEQYF
- | TRBD1 | TRBJ2-7 | TRBV11-2 | TGTGCCAGCAGCCTCGAGACAGGGGGGTACGAGCAGTACTTC | CASSLETGGYEQYF
once | - | TRBJ1-2 | TRBV29-1 | TGCAGCGTTGCGTCGGGGAACACCTATGGCTACACCTTC | CSVASGNTYGYTF
- | TRBD1 | TRBJ2-4 | TRBV10-1 | TGCGCCAGCAGTGAGTCCGGACAGGGGGCGACTTCAAACATTCAGTACTTC | CASSESGQGATSNIQYF
- | - | TRBJ2-1 | TRBV7-2 | TGTGCCAGCAGGTTCGCGGGGAGTCGAGGTGAGCAGTTCTTC | CASRFAGSRGEQFF
- | TRBD2 | TRBJ2-1 | TRBV18 | TGTGCCAGCTCACCAGTACTAGCGGGAGGGCCCCTGGGCAATGAGCAGTTCTTC | CASSPVLAGGPLGNEQFF
- | - | TRBJ2-6 | TRBV4-2 | TGTGCCAGCAGCCAAGGGAGGCGGGGCTCTGGGGCCAACGTCCTGACTTTC | CASSQGRRGSGANVLTF
- | - | TRBJ1-1 | TRBV30 | TGTGCCTGGACATTTTGGACTTATGAAGCTTTCTTT | CAWTFWTYEAFF
- | - | TRBJ1-1 | TRBV6-5 | TGTGCCAGCAGTTACTCGAGGAACTGGAACACTGAAGCTTTCTTT | CASSYSRNWNTEAFF
few | - | TRBJ2-3 | TRBV2 | TGTGCCAGCTCCAGTCCTGGCACAGATACGCAGTATTTT | CASSSPGTDTQYF
- | TRBD2 | TRBJ2-3 | TRBV5-1 | TGCGCCAGCAGCCCGCAGGGTAGCGGGAACACAGATACGCAGTATTTT | CASSPQGSGNTDTQYF
few | - | TRBJ1-5 | TRBV30 | TGTGCCTGGAGTGCCAGGGGCAATCAGCCCCAGCATTTT | CAWSARGNQPQHF
- | TRBD2 | TRBJ2-5 | TRBV30 | TGTGCCTGGAGCCTCAAGCGGGGGGAGACCCAGTACTTC | CAWSLKRGETQYF
- | TRBD1 | TRBJ1-2 | TRBV30 | TGTGCCTGGAGTGTACGACGGGACAGGGCCTATGGCTACACCTTC | CAWSVRRDRAYGYTF
- | TRBD1 | TRBJ2-7 | TRBV9 | TGTGCCAGCAGCGCCGGACAGGTCACGTATGAGGACGAGCAGTACTTC | CASSAGQVTYEDEQYF
- | - | TRBJ2-2 | TRBV6-4 | TGTGCCAGCAGTGACTCCGGGGAATCGAACACCGGGGAGCTGTTTTTT | CASSDSGESNTGELFF
- | TRBD1 | TRBJ2-4 | TRBV30 | TGTGCCGGAGGTGAGGACAGGAAGTACTTC | CAGGEDRKYF
- | TRBD2 | TRBJ2-3 | TRBV4-3 | TGCGCCAGCAGCCAAGATAGGGGACTAGCGGGAGTAGATACGCAGTATTTT | CASSQDRGLAGVDTQYF
- | - | TRBJ2-5 | TRBV11-2 | TGTGCCAGCAGAACCGTAAGGGAGTCCCAAGAGACCCAGTACTTC | CASRTVRESQETQYF
- | - | TRBJ2-7 | TRBV21-1 | TGTGCCAGCAGCAAAGATTCGTGGGCAAGGCCCGACTACGAGCAGTACTTC | CASSKDSWARPDYEQYF
- | TRBD1 | TRBJ1-4 | TRBV4-1 | TGCGCCAGCAGCCAAGATTATGGGACAGGGAGGGAAAAACTGTTTTTT | CASSQDYGTGREKLFF
- | TRBD1 | TRBJ1-6 | TRBV6-6 | TGTGCCAGCAGTATGGGACAGGAAAATTCACCCCTCCACTTT | CASSMGQENSPLHF
- | TRBD1 | TRBJ1-2 | TRBV5-6 | TGTGCCAGCCTGTATCGGACAGGGGTTACTACCCCAAACTATGGCTACACCTTC | CASLYRTGVTTPNYGYTF